This TCR beta chain was observed in a study of T cell responses to AZD1222 COVID-19 vaccine. Notes on the study in general: When two AZD1222 doses had been given, Spike-specific TCR breadth and depth rose. A mostly white British donor set with more females was recruited, and clonal diversity was possibly underestimated. Vaccine-related CD4 TCRs covered spike, predominating at 160-218 and 743-854.

This clone was counted a single time. Its cognate antigen is unknown. CDR3 length: 15 residues. Germline values: CDR1 MNHEY, CDR2 SVGEGT. Trimming removed 6 bases at V and 3 bases at J, with 12 bases between. Clones were read by immunoSEQ multiplex PCR, and TCRdb kept only the in-frame ones, dropping some. The sample carries 66,000 or so clones, roughly 78% recorded once. The chain employs TRBV6-2 or TRBV6-3 and TRBJ2-6, with D uncertain. The sequencing here drew on peripheral blood, taken on day 0 of MenACWY control vaccination. This receptor was obtained from an adult in good health. The CDR3 loop reads CASSPYSGGANVLTF. As DNA, the CDR3 is TGTGCCAGCAGCCCTTACTCGGGTGGGGCCAACGTCCTGACTTTC.